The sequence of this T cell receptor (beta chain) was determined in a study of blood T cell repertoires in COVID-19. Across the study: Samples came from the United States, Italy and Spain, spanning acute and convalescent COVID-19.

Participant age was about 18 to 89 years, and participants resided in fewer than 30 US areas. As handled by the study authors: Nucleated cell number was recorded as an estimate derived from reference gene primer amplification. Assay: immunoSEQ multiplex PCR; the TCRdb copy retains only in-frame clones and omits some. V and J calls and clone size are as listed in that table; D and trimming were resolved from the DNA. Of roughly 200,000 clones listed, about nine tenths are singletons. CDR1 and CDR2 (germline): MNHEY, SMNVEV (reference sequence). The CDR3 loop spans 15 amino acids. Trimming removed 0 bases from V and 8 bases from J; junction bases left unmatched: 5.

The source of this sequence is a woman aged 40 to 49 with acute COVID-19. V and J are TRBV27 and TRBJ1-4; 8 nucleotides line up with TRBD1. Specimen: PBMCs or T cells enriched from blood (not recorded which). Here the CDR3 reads CASSLSRTGKEKLFF. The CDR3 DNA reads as TGTGCCAGCAGTTTATCAAGGACAGGGAAGGAAAAACTGTTTTTT.